This is a list of T cell receptor beta chains from one sample in a study of cytomegalovirus exposure and HLA in healthy donors. Sequencing used immunoSEQ multiplex PCR; TCRdb keeps in-frame clones, though not all of them. In the table there are some 130,000 clones, 84% of which are singletons. The sequenced material came from PBMCs. All receptors derive from a man aged 50-60 years in good health and CMV-seronegative. Both conserved end residues are part of each CDR3. The D gene is left open where the match is weak. Not every row has a clone size; where given, it reads once, few, many or a size class.

v_gene,abundance,d_gene,j_gene,CDR3aa,CDR3nt
TRBV4-1,.,TRBD1,TRBJ1-2,CASSQRTGFWPGYTF,TGCGCCAGCAGCCAGAGGACAGGGTTCTGGCCTGGCTACACCTTC
TRBV10-1,once,TRBD1,TRBJ2-7,CASSRDTPGGHRLSEQYF,TGCGCCAGCAGCCGGGACACGCCAGGGGGCCATCGCTTGTCCGAGCAGTACTTC
TRBV6-1,once,.,TRBJ1-1,CASSQARNTEAFF,TGTGCCAGCAGTCAAGCGAGGAACACTGAAGCTTTCTTT
TRBV5-4,once,TRBD1,TRBJ1-1,CASSGGQGDTEAFF,TGTGCCAGCAGCGGGGGACAGGGTGACACTGAAGCTTTCTTT
TRBV7-2,.,.,TRBJ1-6,CASSTRQNHSPLHF,TGTGCCAGCAGTACGAGACAGAACCATTCACCCCTCCACTTT
TRBV7-9,.,.,TRBJ2-1,CASSSRAKVGNEQFF,TGTGCCAGCAGCTCGCGGGCCAAAGTCGGCAATGAGCAGTTCTTC
TRBV5-6,.,.,TRBJ2-1,CASSLAYVFHEQFF,TGTGCCAGCAGCTTGGCGTATGTTTTCCATGAGCAGTTCTTC
TRBV4-3,.,TRBD2,TRBJ2-5,CASSPGLAKETQYF,TGCGCCAGCAGCCCGGGACTAGCAAAAGAGACCCAGTACTTC
TRBV5-6,.,TRBD1,TRBJ2-1,CASSLRTGLGNEQFF,TGTGCCAGCAGCCTCCGGACAGGGCTGGGCAATGAGCAGTTCTTC
TRBV9,.,TRBD2,TRBJ2-2,CASSVHGRRGGFDGELFF,TGTGCCAGCAGCGTCCACGGACGGCGGGGGGGGTTCGACGGGGAGCTGTTTTTT
TRBV5-1,.,.,TRBJ2-7,CASSHGSTYEQYF,TGCGCCAGCAGTCACGGGTCCACCTACGAGCAGTACTTC
TRBV9,.,TRBD1,TRBJ1-2,CASSGPRDRGTYGYTF,TGTGCCAGCAGCGGACCTAGAGACAGGGGAACCTATGGCTACACCTTC
TRBV27,once,.,TRBJ2-7,CASSYRLSYEQYF,TGTGCCAGCAGTTACAGGCTATCCTACGAGCAGTACTTC
TRBV2,.,.,TRBJ2-5,CATRWGDGETQYF,TGTGCCACCAGATGGGGCGATGGGGAGACCCAGTACTTC
TRBV10-3,.,.,TRBJ2-1,CAISESGAGNEQFF,TGTGCCATCAGTGAGTCCGGCGCGGGTAATGAGCAGTTCTTC
TRBV11-1,.,TRBD1,TRBJ2-7,CASSYGTAILAYEQYF,TGTGCCAGCAGCTATGGGACAGCGATACTTGCCTACGAGCAGTACTTC
TRBV4-3,.,TRBD1,TRBJ1-5,CASSQDFVAGGQPQHF,TGCGCCAGCAGCCAAGATTTTGTGGCAGGGGGACAGCCCCAGCATTTT
TRBV12-5,.,TRBD2,TRBJ2-1,CASGLVISGGNRDEQFF,TGTGCTAGTGGTTTGGTAATAAGCGGGGGGAACAGGGATGAGCAGTTCTTC
TRBV7-9,.,.,TRBJ2-2,CASSLDRSTGELFF,TGTGCCAGCAGCTTAGATAGAAGCACCGGGGAGCTGTTTTTT
TRBV15,few,.,TRBJ1-5,CATSRDSGQPQHF,TGTGCCACCAGCAGAGATTCAGGGCAGCCCCAGCATTTT
TRBV19,once,.,TRBJ1-5,CASSITRDINQPQHF,TGTGCCAGTAGTATCACCCGCGATATTAATCAGCCCCAGCATTTT
TRBV9,.,.,TRBJ2-1,CASSDGQSIGYNEQFF,TGTGCCAGCAGCGACGGACAGTCGATAGGCTACAATGAGCAGTTCTTC
TRBV30,.,.,TRBJ2-1,CAWSANSYNEQFF,TGTGCCTGGAGTGCCAATTCCTACAATGAGCAGTTCTTC
TRBV5-6,.,.,TRBJ2-5,CASSPGTTQETQYF,TGTGCCAGCAGCCCCGGGACAACCCAAGAGACCCAGTACTTC
TRBV5-1,.,TRBD1,TRBJ1-6,CASSLTGESGTLHF,TGCGCCAGCAGCCTGACAGGGGAAAGTGGCACCCTCCACTTT
TRBV6-1,.,TRBD1,TRBJ1-2,CASSETGTGVIYGYTF,TGTGCCAGCAGCGAAACCGGGACAGGGGTGATCTATGGCTACACCTTC
TRBV6-1,.,.,TRBJ1-4,CASSEESREKLFF,TGTGCCAGCAGTGAGGAGTCTCGTGAAAAACTGTTTTTT
TRBV27,.,.,TRBJ1-2,CASNPDGYTF,TGTGCCAGCAATCCGGATGGCTACACCTTC
TRBV29-1,.,TRBD2,TRBJ2-3,CSVVTAGGYTDTQYF,TGCAGCGTTGTTACAGCGGGGGGCTACACAGATACGCAGTATTTT
TRBV5-6,.,TRBD1,TRBJ1-6,CASSSAGGSYNSPLHF,TGTGCCAGCAGCTCCGCAGGGGGCTCCTATAATTCACCCCTCCACTTT
TRBV5-6,.,TRBD1,TRBJ2-3,CASSKGGQGAMDTQYF,TGTGCCAGCAGCAAGGGCGGGCAGGGGGCGATGGATACGCAGTATTTT
TRBV15,.,.,TRBJ1-1,CATSRDGTRRDTEAFF,TGTGCCACCAGCAGAGACGGGACAAGGCGGGACACTGAAGCTTTCTTT
TRBV15,.,.,TRBJ2-3,CATSRQTGSTDTQYF,TGTGCCACCAGCAGACAGACAGGTTCCACAGATACGCAGTATTTT
TRBV25-1,few,TRBD2,TRBJ2-1,CASSEYAVAGADNEQFF,TGTGCCAGCAGTGAATATGCGGTAGCGGGGGCCGACAATGAGCAGTTCTTC
TRBV12-2,.,.,TRBJ1-5,CASRPGHQPQHF,TGTGCAAGTCGCCCCGGTCACCAGCCCCAGCATTTT
TRBV11-3,.,.,TRBJ2-4,CASSFFPGQPLAKNIQYF,TGTGCCAGCAGCTTCTTTCCCGGACAGCCTCTAGCCAAAAACATTCAGTACTTC
TRBV5-8,.,TRBD1,TRBJ1-6,CASNSPGQEDSPLHF,TGTGCCAGCAATTCGCCGGGACAGGAGGATTCACCCCTCCACTTT
TRBV6-1,.,.,TRBJ1-2,CASSGLQRTSPYGYTF,TGTGCCAGCAGTGGCCTACAGAGAACCTCTCCCTATGGCTACACCTTC
TRBV7-9,.,.,TRBJ2-5,CASSLDGGETQYF,TGTGCCAGCAGCCTCGACGGAGGAGAGACCCAGTACTTC
TRBV6-5,.,.,TRBJ1-1,CASLRGTEAFF,TGTGCCAGTCTTAGGGGCACTGAAGCTTTCTTT
TRBV4-3,.,TRBD2,TRBJ2-3,CASSQGLRGGTDTQYF,TGCGCCAGCAGCCAAGGGCTCCGGGGGGGCACAGATACGCAGTATTTT
TRBV11-1,once,.,TRBJ1-1,CASSRDMSTEAFF,TGTGCCAGCAGCCGCGACATGTCGACTGAAGCTTTCTTT